This section outlines one T cell receptor (beta chain) sequence together with its context. The CDR3 has 16 amino acids. V lost 4 bases to trimming and J lost 7 bases; unmatched junction nucleotides: 13. Germline V gene data show CDR1 as MDHEN and CDR2 as SYDVKM. This sample is part of a study of blood T cell repertoires in COVID-19. Background on the study: Sources were T cells, B-cell-depleted T cells, or PBMCs; the material itself was cDNA or gDNA.

Method: immunoSEQ multiplex PCR; TCRdb's copy keeps in-frame clones and lacks some. The table lists about 150,000 clones, around nine tenths of them singletons. The chain carries TRBV28 and TRBJ1-5; 7 bases agree with TRBD1. Sequenced sample: peripheral blood. The clonotype originates from a man aged 45-65 years with acute or convalescent COVID-19. In DNA, the CDR3 is TGTGCCAGCAGTTCGAATTTGGACAGGCAAAGGCAGCCCCAGCATTTT. The encoded protein is CASSSNLDRQRQPQHF.